This T cell receptor beta chain was sequenced during a study of radiotherapy plus CTLA-4 blockade in lung cancer. Study context: With roughly a third of patients having disease control, objective responses were seen in 15% to 20%. Study-level findings and limits: TCR clones from tumors expanded in blood after radiotherapy plus ipilimumab.

Some clones are missing from TCRdb's copy, which holds only in-frame ones; the method was immunoSEQ multiplex PCR. The data show about 85,000 clones, approximately 86% seen once. This CDR3 comprises 17 residues. CDR1 is MNHEY, CDR2 SMNVEV, per germline (reference sequence). Lung cancer patients with chemo-refractory metastatic non-small-cell disease were given focal radiation plus CTLA-4 blockade with ipilimumab. This clone was seen just once. What it binds is not known. At one of its ends the junction is not consistent with the germline gene, which may arise from a read error. This chain joins TRBV27 and TRBJ2-2, with 8 bases matching TRBD1. The sequencing here drew on peripheral blood, taken from a patient treated with radiotherapy plus ipilimumab. The TCR sequence derives from a human donor with non-small cell lung cancer who had a partial response to radiotherapy plus ipilimumab. The CDR3 sequence: CASSPPSGQGNTGELLF. CDR3 in DNA: TGTGCCAGCAGTCCCCCATCCGGACAGGGCAACACCGGGGAGCTGCTTTTT.